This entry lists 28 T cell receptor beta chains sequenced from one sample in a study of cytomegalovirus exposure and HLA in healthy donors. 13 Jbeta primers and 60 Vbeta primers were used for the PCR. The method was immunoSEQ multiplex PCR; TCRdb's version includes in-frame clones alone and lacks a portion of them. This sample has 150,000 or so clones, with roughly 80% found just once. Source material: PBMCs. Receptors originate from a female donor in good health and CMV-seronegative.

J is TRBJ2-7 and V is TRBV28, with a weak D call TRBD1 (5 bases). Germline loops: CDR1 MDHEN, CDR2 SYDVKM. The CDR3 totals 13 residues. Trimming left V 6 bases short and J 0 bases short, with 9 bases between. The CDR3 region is CASRIDSSYEQYF. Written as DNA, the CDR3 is TGTGCCAGCAGGATAGACAGCTCCTACGAGCAGTACTTC.

CDR3 protein: CASSLPKDFKIFHTEAFF. CDR3 DNA: TGTGCCAGCAGCTTACCTAAAGACTTTAAGATTTTCCACACTGAAGCTTTCTTT. The chain links TRBV7-9 to TRBJ1-1; D ambiguous. The CDR3 is made up of 18 amino acids. Looked up from germline, CDR1 is SEHNR and CDR2 is FQNEAQ (reference sequence). V dropped 2 bases and J dropped 3 bases, with 22 bases sitting between them.

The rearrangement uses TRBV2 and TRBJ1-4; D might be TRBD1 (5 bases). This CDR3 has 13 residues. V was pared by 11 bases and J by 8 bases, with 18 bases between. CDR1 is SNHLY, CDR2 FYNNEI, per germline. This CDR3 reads CAFYLHGGEKLFF. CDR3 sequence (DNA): TGTGCCTTCTACCTCCACGGGGGGGAAAAACTGTTTTTT.

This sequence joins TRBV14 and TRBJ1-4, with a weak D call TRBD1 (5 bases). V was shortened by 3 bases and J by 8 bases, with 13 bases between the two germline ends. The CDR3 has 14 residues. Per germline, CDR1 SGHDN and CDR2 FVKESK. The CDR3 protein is CASSHGAGGEKLFF. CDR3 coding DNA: TGTGCCAGCAGCCACGGGGCGGGAGGCGAAAAACTGTTTTTT.

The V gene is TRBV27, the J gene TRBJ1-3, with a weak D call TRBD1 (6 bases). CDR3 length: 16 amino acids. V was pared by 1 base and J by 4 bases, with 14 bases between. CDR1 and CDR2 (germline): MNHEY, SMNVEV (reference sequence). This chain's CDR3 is CASSLYAGAGGNTIYF. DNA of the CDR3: TGTGCCAGCAGTTTATATGCGGGGGCGGGCGGAAACACCATATATTTT.

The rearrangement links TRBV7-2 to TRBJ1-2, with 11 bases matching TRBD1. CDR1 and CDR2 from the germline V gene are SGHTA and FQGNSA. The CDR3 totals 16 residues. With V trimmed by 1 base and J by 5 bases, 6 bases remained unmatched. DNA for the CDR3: TGTGCCAGCAGCTTAGAGGGGACAGGGGGTTTGTATGGCTACACCTTC. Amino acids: CASSLEGTGGLYGYTF.

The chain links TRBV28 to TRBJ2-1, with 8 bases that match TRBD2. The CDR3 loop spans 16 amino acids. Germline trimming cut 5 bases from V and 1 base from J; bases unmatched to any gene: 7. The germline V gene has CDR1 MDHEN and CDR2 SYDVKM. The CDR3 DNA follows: TGTGCCAGCAGTGTTCCCGGGGGGGGATCCTACAATGAGCAGTTCTTC. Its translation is CASSVPGGGSYNEQFF.

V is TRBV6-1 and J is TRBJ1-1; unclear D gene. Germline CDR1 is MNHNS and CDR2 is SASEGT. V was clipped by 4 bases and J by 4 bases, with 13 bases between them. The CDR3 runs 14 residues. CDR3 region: CASSVTVTSTEAFF. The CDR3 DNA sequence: TGTGCCAGCAGTGTGACGGTTACTAGCACTGAAGCTTTCTTT.

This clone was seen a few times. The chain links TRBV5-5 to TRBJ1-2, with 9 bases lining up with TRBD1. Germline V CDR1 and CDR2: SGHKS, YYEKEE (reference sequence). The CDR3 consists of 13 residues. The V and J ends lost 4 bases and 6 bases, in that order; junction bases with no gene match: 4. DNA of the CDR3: TGTGCCAGCAGCCACAGACAGGGGGATGGCTACACCTTC. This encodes CASSHRQGDGYTF.

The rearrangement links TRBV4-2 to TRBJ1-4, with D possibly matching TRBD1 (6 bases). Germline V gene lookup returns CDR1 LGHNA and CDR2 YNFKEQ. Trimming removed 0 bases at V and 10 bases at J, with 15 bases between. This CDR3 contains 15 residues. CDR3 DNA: TGTGCCAGCAGCCAAGATGGAACAGGGTCGAGAAAACTGTTTTTT. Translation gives CASSQDGTGSRKLFF.

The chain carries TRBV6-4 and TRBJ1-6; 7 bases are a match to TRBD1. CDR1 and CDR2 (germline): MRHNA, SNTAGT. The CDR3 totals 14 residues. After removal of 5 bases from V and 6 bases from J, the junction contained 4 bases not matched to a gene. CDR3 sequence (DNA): TGTGCCAGCAGTCAGAACAGGGGTAATTCACCCCTCCACTTT. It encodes CASSQNRGNSPLHF.

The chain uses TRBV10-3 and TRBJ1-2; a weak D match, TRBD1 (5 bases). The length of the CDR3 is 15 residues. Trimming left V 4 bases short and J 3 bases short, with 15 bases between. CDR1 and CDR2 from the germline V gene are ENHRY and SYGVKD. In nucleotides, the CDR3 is TGTGCCATCAGTGGGGGGGGGATGGCTGACTATGGCTACACCTTC. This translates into CAISGGGMADYGYTF.

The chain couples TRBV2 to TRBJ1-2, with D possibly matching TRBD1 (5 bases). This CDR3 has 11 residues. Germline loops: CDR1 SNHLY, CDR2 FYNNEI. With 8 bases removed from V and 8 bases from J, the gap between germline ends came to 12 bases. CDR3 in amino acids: CASGAPTGYTF. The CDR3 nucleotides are TGTGCCAGCGGGGCCCCAACCGGCTACACCTTC. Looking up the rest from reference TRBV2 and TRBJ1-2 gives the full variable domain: EPEVTQTPSHQVTQMGQEVILRCVPISNHLYFYWYRQILGQKVEFLVSFYNNEISEKSEIFDDQFSVERPDGSNFTLKIRSTKLEDSAMYFCASGAPTGYTFGSGTRLTVV.

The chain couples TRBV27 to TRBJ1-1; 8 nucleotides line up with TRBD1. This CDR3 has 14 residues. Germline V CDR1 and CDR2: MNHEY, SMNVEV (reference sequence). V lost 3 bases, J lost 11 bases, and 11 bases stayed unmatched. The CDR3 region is CASSFSPGGAWAFF. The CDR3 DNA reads TGTGCCAGCAGTTTCTCCCCAGGGGGCGCGTGGGCTTTCTTT.

This chain's CDR3 is CASSVDSYEQYF. CDR3 coding DNA: TGTGCCAGCAGTGTAGACAGCTACGAGCAGTACTTC. This chain joins TRBV7-9 and TRBJ2-7, with D perhaps matching TRBD1 (5 bases). This CDR3 spans 12 amino acids. The germline gives CDR1 SEHNR, CDR2 FQNEAQ (reference sequence). The germline V and J ends were trimmed by 6 bases and 3 bases, with 9 bases remaining between them.

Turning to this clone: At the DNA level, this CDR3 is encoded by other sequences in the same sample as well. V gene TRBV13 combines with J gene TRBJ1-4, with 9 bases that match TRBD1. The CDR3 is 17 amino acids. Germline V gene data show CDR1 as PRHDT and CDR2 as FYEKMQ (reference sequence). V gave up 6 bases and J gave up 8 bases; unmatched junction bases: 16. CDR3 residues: CASSRGGQGELGEKLFF. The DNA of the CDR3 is TGTGCCAGCAGTAGGGGGGGACAGGGAGAATTAGGAGAAAAACTGTTTTTT.

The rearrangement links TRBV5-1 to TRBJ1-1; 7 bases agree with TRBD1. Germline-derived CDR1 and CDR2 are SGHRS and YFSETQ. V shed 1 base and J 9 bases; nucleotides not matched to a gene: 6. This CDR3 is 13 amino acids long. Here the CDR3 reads CASSLSRDSQAFF. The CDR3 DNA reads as TGCGCCAGCAGCTTGAGTCGGGACAGTCAAGCTTTCTTT.

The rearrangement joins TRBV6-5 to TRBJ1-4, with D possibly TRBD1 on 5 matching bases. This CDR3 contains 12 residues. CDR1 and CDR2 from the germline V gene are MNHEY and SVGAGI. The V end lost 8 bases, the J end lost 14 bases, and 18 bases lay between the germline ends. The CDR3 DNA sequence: TGTGCCAGCTACACTGGGGCTACTGGGCTGTTTTTT. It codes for CASYTGATGLFF.

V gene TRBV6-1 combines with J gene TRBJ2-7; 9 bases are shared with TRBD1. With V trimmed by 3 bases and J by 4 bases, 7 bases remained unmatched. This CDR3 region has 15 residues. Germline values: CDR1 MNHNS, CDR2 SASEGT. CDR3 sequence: CASSEPGQGAYEQYF. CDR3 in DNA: TGTGCCAGCAGTGAGCCGGGACAGGGAGCTTACGAGCAGTACTTC.

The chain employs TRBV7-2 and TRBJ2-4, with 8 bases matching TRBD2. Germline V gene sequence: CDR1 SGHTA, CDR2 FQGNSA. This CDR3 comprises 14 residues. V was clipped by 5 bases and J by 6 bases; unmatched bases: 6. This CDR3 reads CASSPGLASNIQYF. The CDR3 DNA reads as TGTGCCAGCAGCCCCGGACTAGCATCAAACATTCAGTACTTC. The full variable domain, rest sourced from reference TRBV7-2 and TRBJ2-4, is GAGVSQSPSNKVTEKGKDVELRCDPISGHTALYWYRQSLGQGLEFLIYFQGNSAPDKSGLPSDRFSAERTGGSVSTLTIQRTQQEDSAVYLCASSPGLASNIQYFGAGTRLSVL.

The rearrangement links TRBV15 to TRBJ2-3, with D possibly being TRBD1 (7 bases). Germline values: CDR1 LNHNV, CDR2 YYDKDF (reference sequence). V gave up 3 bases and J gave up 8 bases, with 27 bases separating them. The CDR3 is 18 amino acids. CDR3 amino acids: CATSSKGGGNVPIATQYF. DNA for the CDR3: TGTGCCACCAGCAGTAAAGGAGGGGGCAACGTCCCTATAGCTACGCAGTATTTT.

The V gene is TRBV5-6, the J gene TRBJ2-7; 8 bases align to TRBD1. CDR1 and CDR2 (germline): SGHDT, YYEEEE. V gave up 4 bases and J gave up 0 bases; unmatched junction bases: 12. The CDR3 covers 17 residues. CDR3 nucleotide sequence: TGTGCCAGCAGCCCCGGACAGGGTCGACTTGGCTCCTACGAGCAGTACTTC. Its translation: CASSPGQGRLGSYEQYF.

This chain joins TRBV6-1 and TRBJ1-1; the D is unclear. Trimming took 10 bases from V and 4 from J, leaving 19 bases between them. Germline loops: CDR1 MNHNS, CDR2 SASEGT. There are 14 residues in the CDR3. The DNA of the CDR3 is TGTGCCACCCGACCTGAGGGAAGAGGCACTGAAGCTTTCTTT. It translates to CATRPEGRGTEAFF.

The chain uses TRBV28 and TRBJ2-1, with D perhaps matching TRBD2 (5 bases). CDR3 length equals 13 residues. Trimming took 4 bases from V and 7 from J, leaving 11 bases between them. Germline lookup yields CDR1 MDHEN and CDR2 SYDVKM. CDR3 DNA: TGTGCCAGCAGTTCCGGGATGGAGAATGAGCAGTTCTTC. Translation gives CASSSGMENEQFF.

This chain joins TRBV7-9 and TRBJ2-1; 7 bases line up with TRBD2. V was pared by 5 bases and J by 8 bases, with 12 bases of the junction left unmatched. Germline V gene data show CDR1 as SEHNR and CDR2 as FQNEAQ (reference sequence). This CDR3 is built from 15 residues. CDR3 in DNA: TGTGCCAGCAGCCCCTTAGTTGCGGGAGACCATGAGCAGTTCTTC. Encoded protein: CASSPLVAGDHEQFF.

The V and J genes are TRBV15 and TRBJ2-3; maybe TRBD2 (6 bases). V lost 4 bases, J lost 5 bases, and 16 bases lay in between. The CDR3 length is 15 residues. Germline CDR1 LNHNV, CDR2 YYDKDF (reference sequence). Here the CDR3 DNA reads TGTGCCACCAGCACCCGGGACGGGGGAGGAGATACGCAGTATTTT. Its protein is CATSTRDGGGDTQYF. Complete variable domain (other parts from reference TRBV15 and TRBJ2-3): DAMVIQNPRYQVTQFGKPVTLSCSQTLNHNVMYWYQQKSSQAPKLLFHYYDKDFNNEADTPDNFQSRRPNTSFCFLDIRSPGLGDTAMYLCATSTRDGGGDTQYFGPGTRLTVL.

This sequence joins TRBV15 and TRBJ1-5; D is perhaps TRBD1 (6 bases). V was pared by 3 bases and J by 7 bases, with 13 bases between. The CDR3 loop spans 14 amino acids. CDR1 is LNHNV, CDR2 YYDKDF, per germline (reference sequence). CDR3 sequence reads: CATSSQQGYQPQHF. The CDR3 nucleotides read TGTGCCACCAGCAGCCAACAGGGTTACCAGCCCCAGCATTTT. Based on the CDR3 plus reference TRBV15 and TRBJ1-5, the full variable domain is DAMVIQNPRYQVTQFGKPVTLSCSQTLNHNVMYWYQQKSSQAPKLLFHYYDKDFNNEADTPDNFQSRRPNTSFCFLDIRSPGLGDTAMYLCATSSQQGYQPQHFGDGTRLSIL.

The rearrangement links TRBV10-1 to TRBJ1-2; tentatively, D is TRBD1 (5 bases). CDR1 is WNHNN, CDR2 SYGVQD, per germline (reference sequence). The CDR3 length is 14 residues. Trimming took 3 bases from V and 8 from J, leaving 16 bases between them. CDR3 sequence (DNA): TGCGCCAGCAGTGAAGGGGTCGAAGGGTCGGGCTACACCTTC. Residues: CASSEGVEGSGYTF.